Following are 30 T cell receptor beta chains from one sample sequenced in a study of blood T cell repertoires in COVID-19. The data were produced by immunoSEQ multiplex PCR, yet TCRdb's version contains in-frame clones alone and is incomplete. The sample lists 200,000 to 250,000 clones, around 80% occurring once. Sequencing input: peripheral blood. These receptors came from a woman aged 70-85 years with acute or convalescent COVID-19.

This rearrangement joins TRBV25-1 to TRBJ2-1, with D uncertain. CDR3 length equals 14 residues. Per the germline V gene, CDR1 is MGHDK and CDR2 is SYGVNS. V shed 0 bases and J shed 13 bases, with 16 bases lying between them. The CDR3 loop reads CASSEYVPPHLQFF. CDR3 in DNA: TGTGCCAGCAGTGAATACGTTCCCCCACATCTTCAGTTCTTC. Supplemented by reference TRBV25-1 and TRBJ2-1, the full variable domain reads EADIYQTPRYLVIGTGKKITLECSQTMGHDKMYWYQQDPGMELHLIHYSYGVNSTEKGDLSSESTVSRIRTEHFPLTLESARPSHTSQYLCASSEYVPPHLQFFGPGTRLTVL.

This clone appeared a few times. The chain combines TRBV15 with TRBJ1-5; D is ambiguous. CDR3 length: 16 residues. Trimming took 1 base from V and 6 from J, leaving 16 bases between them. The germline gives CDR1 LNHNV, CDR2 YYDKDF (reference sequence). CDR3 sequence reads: CATSRGGSVAPQPQHF. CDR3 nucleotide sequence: TGTGCCACCAGCAGAGGCGGGTCGGTGGCGCCTCAGCCCCAGCATTTT.

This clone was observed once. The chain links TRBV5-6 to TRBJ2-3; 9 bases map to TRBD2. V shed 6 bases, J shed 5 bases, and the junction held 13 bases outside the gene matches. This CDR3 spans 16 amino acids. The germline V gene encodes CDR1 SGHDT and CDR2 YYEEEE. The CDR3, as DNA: TGTGCCAGCATGCGACTAAGCGGGGGGTTCCGAGATACGCAGTATTTT. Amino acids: CASMRLSGGFRDTQYF.

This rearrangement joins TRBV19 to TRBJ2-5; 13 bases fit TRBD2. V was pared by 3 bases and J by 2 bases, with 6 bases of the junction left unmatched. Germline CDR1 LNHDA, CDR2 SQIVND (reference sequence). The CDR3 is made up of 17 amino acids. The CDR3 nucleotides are TGTGCCAGTAGTATGGCTACTAGCGGGGGGGAACAAGAGACCCAGTACTTC. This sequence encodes CASSMATSGGEQETQYF.

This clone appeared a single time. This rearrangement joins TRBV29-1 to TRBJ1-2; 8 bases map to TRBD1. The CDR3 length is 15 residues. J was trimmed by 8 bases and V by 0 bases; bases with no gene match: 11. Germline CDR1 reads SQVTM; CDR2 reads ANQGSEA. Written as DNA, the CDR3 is TGCAGCGTTGAAGAGAGGGGCGCAGGGGGCTACGGCTACACCTTC. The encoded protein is CSVEERGAGGYGYTF.

CDR3 DNA: TGTGCCAGCAGCCAAGGGGCTGTAAACGTTAATGAAGAGCAGTTCTTC. Its protein product is CASSQGAVNVNEEQFF. The genes are TRBV3-1 (or the pseudogene TRBV3-2) and TRBJ2-1; no clear D gene. CDR1 is LGHDT, CDR2 YNNKEL, per germline (reference sequence). V lost 1 base to trimming and J lost 10 bases, with 20 bases between them. This CDR3 region has 16 residues.

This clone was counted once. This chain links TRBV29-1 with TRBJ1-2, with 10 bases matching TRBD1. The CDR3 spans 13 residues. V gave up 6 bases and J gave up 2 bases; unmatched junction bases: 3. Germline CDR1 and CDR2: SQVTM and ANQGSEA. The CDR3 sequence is CSVGQGQNYGYTF. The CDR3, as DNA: TGCAGCGTGGGACAGGGGCAGAACTATGGCTACACCTTC.

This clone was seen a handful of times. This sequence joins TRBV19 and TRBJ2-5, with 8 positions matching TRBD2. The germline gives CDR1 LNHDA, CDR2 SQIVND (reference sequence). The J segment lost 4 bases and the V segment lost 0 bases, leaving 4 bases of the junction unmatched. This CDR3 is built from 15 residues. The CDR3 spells CASSIESRGAETQYF. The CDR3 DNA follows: TGTGCCAGTAGTATAGAGTCGCGGGGGGCAGAGACCCAGTACTTC. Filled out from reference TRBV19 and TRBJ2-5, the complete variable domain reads DGGITQSPKYLFRKEGQNVTLSCEQNLNHDAMYWYRQDPGQGLRLIYYSQIVNDFQKGDIAEGYSVSREKKESFPLTVTSAQKNPTAFYLCASSIESRGAETQYFGPGTRLLVL.

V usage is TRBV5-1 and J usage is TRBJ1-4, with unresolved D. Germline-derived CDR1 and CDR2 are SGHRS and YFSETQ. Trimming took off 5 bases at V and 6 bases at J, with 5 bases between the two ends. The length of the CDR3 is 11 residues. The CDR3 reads CASRADEKLFF. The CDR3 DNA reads TGCGCCAGCAGGGCAGATGAAAAACTGTTTTTT.

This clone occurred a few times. The CDR3 protein is CASSEPGQGHEKLFF. In nucleotides, the CDR3 is TGTGCCAGCAGTGAGCCGGGACAGGGTCATGAAAAACTGTTTTTT. The rearrangement joins TRBV6-1 to TRBJ1-4, with 9 nucleotides matching TRBD1. Germline CDR1 and CDR2: MNHNS and SASEGT. J lost 6 bases, V lost 3 bases, and 5 bases had no gene match. The CDR3 has 15 amino acids.

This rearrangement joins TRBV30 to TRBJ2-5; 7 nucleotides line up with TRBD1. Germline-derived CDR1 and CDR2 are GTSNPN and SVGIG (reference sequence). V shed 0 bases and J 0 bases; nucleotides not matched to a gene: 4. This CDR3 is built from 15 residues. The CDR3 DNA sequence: TGTGCCTGGAGTGTACGGGGACAGAACCAAGAGACCCAGTACTTC. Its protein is CAWSVRGQNQETQYF.

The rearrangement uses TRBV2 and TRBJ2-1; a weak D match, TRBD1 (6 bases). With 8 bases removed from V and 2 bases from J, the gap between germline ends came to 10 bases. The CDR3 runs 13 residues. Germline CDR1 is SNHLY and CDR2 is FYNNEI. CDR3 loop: CASQTGAYNEQFF. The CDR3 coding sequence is TGTGCCAGCCAGACAGGAGCCTACAATGAGCAGTTCTTC.

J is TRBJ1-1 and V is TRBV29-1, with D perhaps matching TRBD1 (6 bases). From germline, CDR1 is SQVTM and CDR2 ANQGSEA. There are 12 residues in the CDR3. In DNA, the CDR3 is TGCGCCGCTCGGCAGGGGATCACTGAAGCTTTCTTT. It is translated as CAARQGITEAFF.

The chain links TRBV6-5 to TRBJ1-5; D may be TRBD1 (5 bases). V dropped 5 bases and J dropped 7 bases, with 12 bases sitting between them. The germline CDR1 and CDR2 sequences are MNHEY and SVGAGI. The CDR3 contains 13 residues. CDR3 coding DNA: TGTGCCAGCAGTCTCGGGGAGGGGCAGCCCCAGCATTTT. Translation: CASSLGEGQPQHF.

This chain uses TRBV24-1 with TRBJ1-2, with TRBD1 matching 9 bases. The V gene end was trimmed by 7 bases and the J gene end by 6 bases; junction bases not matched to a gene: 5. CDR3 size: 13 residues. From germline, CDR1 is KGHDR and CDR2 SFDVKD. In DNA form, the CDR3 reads TGTGCCACCAGCCCTGACAGGGGGGATGGCTACACCTTC. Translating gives CATSPDRGDGYTF.

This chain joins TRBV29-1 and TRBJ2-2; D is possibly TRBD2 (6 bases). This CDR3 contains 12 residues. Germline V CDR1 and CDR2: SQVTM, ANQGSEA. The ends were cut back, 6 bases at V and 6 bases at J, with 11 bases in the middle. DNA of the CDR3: TGCAGCGTGGGGGGAAGAGCCGGGGAGCTGTTTTTT. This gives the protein CSVGGRAGELFF.

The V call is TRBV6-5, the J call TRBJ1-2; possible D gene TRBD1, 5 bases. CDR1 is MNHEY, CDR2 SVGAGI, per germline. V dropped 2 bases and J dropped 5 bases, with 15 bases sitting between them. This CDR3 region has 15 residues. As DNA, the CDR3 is TGTGCCAGCAGTTACGCCGGGACGGGGGGGTATGGCTACACCTTC. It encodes CASSYAGTGGYGYTF.

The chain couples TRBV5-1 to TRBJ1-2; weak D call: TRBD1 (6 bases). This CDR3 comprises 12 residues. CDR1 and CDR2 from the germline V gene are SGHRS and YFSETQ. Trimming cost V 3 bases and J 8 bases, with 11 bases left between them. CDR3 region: CASSYHREGYTF. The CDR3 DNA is TGCGCCAGCAGCTACCACAGGGAAGGCTACACCTTC. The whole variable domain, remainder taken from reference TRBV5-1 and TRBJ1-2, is KAGVTQTPRYLIKTRGQQVTLSCSPISGHRSVSWYQQTPGQGLQFLFEYFSETQRNKGNFPGRFSGRQFSNSRSEMNVSTLELGDSALYLCASSYHREGYTFGSGTRLTVV.

As DNA, the CDR3 is TGTGCCAGCAGCTTAATGATGGCAGGTGAAGAGCAGTACTTC. Translation: CASSLMMAGEEQYF. The rearrangement joins TRBV7-9 to TRBJ2-7; D is ambiguous. Per the germline V gene, CDR1 is SEHNR and CDR2 is FQNEAQ (reference sequence). CDR3 length: 14 residues. Trimming removed 2 bases at V and 7 bases at J, with 15 bases between.

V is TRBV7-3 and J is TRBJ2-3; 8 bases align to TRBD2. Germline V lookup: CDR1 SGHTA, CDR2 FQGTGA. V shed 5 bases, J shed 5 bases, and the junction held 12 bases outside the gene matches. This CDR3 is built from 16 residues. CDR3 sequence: CASSPGTSMNRDTQYF. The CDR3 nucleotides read TGTGCCAGCAGCCCGGGGACTAGTATGAACAGAGATACGCAGTATTTT.

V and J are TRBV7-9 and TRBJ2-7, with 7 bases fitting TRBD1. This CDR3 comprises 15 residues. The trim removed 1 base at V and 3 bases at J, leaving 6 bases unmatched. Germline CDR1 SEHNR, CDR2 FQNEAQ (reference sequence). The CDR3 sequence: CASSLGTGEGYEQYF. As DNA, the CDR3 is TGTGCCAGCAGCTTAGGTACAGGGGAAGGCTACGAGCAGTACTTC.

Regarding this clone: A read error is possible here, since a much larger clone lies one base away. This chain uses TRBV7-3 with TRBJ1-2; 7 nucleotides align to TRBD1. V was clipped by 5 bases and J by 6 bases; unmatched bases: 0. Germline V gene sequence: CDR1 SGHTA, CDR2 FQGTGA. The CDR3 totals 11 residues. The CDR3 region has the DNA TGTGCCAGCAGCCAGGGGGATGGCTACACCTTC. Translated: CASSQGDGYTF.

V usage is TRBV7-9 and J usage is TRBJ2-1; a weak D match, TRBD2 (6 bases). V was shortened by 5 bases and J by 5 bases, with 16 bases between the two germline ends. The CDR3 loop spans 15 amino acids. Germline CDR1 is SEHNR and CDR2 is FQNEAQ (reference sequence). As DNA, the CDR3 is TGTGCCAGCAGCACATGGACCGCGGGGAACAATGAGCAGTTCTTC. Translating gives CASSTWTAGNNEQFF.

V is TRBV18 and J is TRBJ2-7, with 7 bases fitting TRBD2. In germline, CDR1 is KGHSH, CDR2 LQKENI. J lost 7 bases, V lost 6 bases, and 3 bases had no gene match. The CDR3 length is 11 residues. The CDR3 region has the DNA TGTGCCAGCTCCCACGGGAGGGAGCAGTACGTC. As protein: CASSHGREQYV.

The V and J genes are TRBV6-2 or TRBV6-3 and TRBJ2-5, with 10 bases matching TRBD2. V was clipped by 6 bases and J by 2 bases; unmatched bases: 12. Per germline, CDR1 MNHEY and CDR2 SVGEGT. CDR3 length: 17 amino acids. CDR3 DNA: TGTGCCAGCAGCCCCCACTATTCAGCGGGGGGGCAAGAGACCCAGTACTTC. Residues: CASSPHYSAGGQETQYF.

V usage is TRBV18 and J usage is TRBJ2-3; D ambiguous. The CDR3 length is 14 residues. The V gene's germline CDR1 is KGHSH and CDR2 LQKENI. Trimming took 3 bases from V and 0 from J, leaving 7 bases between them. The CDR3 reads CASSPRSSTDTQYF. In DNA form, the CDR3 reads TGTGCCAGCTCACCCCGGTCCAGCACAGATACGCAGTATTTT.

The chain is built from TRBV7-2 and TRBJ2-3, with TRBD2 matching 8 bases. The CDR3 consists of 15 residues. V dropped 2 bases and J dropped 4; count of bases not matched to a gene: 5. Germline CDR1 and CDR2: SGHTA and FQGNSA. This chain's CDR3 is CASSLIPTSADTQYF. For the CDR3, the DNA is TGTGCCAGCAGCTTAATCCCGACTAGCGCAGATACGCAGTATTTT.

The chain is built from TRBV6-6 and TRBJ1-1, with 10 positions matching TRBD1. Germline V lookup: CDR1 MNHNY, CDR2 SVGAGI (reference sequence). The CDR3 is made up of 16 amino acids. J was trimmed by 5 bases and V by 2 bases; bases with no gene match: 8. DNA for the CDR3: TGTGCCAGCAGTTACGGGAGCGACAGGGGGCGAACTGAAGCTTTCTTT. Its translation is CASSYGSDRGRTEAFF.

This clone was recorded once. CDR3 DNA sequence: TGTGCCAGCACAGGGTCCCCATCGGCCGGGGAGCTGTTTTTT. It encodes CASTGSPSAGELFF. J is TRBJ2-2 and V is TRBV2, with a weak D call TRBD1 (5 bases). V lost 7 bases and J lost 6, with 15 bases in between. The CDR3 is 14 amino acids. Germline values: CDR1 SNHLY, CDR2 FYNNEI.

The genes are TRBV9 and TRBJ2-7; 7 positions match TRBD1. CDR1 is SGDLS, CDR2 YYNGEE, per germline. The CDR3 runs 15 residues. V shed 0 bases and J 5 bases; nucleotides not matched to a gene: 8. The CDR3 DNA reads TGTGCCAGCAGCGTAGGTCCGACAGGGACCCACGAGCAGTACTTC. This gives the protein CASSVGPTGTHEQYF. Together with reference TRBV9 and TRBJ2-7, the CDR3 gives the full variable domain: DSGVTQTPKHLITATGQRVTLRCSPRSGDLSVYWYQQSLDQGLQFLIQYYNGEERAKGNILERFSAQQFPDLHSELNLSSLELGDSALYFCASSVGPTGTHEQYFGPGTRLTVT.